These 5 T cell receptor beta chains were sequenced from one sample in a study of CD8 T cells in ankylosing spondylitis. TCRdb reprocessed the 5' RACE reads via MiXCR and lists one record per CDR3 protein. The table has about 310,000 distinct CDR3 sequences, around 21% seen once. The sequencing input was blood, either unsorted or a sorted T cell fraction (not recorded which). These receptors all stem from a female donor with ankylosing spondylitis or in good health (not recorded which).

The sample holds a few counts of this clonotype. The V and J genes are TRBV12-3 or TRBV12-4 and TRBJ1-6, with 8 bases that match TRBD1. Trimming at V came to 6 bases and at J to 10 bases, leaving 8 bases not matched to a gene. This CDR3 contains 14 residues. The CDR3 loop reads CASRQQGVGSPLHF. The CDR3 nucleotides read TGTGCCAGCAGGCAACAGGGGGTAGGGTCACCCCTCCACTTT.

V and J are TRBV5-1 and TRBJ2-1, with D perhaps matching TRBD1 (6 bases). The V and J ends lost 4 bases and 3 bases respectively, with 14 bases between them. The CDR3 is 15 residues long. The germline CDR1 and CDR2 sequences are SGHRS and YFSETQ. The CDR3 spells CASSEQGPFYNEQFF. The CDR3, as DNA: TGCGCCAGCAGCGAACAGGGTCCTTTCTACAATGAGCAGTTCTTC.

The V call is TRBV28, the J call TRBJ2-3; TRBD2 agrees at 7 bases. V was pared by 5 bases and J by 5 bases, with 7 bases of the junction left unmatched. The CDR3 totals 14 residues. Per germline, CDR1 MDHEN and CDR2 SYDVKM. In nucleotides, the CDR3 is TGTGCCAGCAGTGGGACTACCCAGCGAGATACGCAGTATTTT. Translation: CASSGTTQRDTQYF.

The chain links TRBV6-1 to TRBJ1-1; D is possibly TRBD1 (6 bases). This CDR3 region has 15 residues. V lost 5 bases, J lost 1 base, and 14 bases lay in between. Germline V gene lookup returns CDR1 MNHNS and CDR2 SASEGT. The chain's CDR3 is CASSHRRGGNTEAFF. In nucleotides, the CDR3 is TGTGCCAGCAGTCATAGGCGAGGGGGGAACACTGAAGCTTTCTTT.

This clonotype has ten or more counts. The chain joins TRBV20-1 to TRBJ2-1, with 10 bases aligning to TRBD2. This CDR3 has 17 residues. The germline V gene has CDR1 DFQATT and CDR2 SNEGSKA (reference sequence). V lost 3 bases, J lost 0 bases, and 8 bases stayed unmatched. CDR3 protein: CSARRTSGESSYNEQFF. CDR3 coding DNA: TGCAGTGCTAGGAGGACTAGCGGAGAGAGCTCCTACAATGAGCAGTTCTTC.